This T cell receptor beta chain comes out of a study of cytomegalovirus exposure and HLA in healthy donors. Study details: In a previous analysis, some 110 million unique TCR beta sequences were found from 150 million to 200 million T cells. Findings of the study overall: In vitro, three CMV-associated chains proved specific for CMV antigens. Excluded: some indistinguishable V segments such as TRBV6-2 and TRBV6-3.

V lost 4 bases and J lost 9; bases outside the gene matches: 9. The germline gives CDR1 SNHLY, CDR2 FYNNEI. This CDR3 comprises 15 residues. The PCR made use of 60 Vbeta and 13 Jbeta primers. TCRdb keeps only in-frame clones here, not all; method: immunoSEQ multiplex PCR. The sample lists about 160,000 clones; 65% to 80% were seen once. Details on this clone: The target antigen is unknown.

The material sequenced was PBMCs. V usage is TRBV2 and J usage is TRBJ2-1; 10 bases are a match to TRBD2. This clonotype was obtained from a middle-aged woman in good health and CMV-seropositive. Here the CDR3 DNA reads TGTGCCAGCAGTGCTGGGCTAGCGGGAGTCGGTGAGCAGTTCTTC. Translating gives CASSAGLAGVGEQFF.